This T cell receptor (beta chain) emerged from a study of identical twins. TCRdb passed the 5' RACE reads through MiXCR, listing each CDR3 protein once. The sample lists about 660,000 distinct CDR3 sequences, 8.6% occurring once. The CDR3 has 18 amino acids. J lost 1 base, V lost 4 bases, and 8 bases had no gene match. Germline loops: CDR1 SGHAT, CDR2 FQNNGV. This same sample was also part of a study on yellow fever vaccine responses in identical twins.

The TCR comes from a woman younger than 35 in good health. The chain recombines TRBV11-2 with TRBJ2-4; 12 bases match TRBD2. Sequencing input: PBMCs. This CDR3 is CASSSGLAGMEAKNIQYF. CDR3 sequence (DNA): TGTGCCAGCAGCTCTGGACTAGCGGGAATGGAGGCCAAAAACATTCAGTACTTC.